A single sample is the source of the 19 T cell receptor beta chains below, sequenced in a study of identical twins. MiXCR, applied by TCRdb to the 5' RACE reads, yields one record per CDR3 protein. The sample carries 1.5 million or so distinct CDR3 sequences, roughly a third recorded once. Sequencing input: cord blood. All receptors derive from a newborn girl in good health.

The chain recombines TRBV28 with TRBJ1-2; D is undetermined. Germline V CDR1 and CDR2: MDHEN, SYDVKM. V gave up 4 bases and J gave up 1 base, with 16 bases separating them. The CDR3 totals 16 residues. CDR3 protein: CASSSPARDLNYGYTF. For the CDR3, the DNA is TGTGCCAGCAGTTCCCCTGCCAGAGACCTTAACTATGGCTACACCTTC.

J is TRBJ2-7 and V is TRBV4-1; maybe TRBD1 (6 bases). The CDR3 is 14 residues long. CDR1 MGHRA and CDR2 YSYEKL come from the germline V gene. The ends were cut back, 0 bases at V and 3 bases at J, with 9 bases in the middle. The CDR3 DNA reads TGCGCCAGCAGCCAAGACGACAGGCTCTACGAGCAGTACTTC. Its translation: CASSQDDRLYEQYF.

To note about this clonotype: At one of its ends the junction is not consistent with the germline gene, which may arise from a read error. This chain joins TRBV11-2 and TRBJ2-1; tentatively, D is TRBD2 (7 bases). Germline V gene data show CDR1 as SGHAT and CDR2 as FQNNGV. This CDR3 comprises 16 residues. DNA for the CDR3: TGTGCCAGCAGCTTAGGGCTCGGGGGGCCCTACAATAAGCAGTTCTTC. Translating gives CASSLGLGGPYNKQFF.

This clonotype was counted between two and nine times. The chain combines TRBV4-1 with TRBJ1-1; unclear D gene. Germline CDR1 MGHRA, CDR2 YSYEKL. CDR3 size: 15 residues. Trimming cost V 0 bases and J 0 bases, with 8 bases left between them. CDR3 nucleotides: TGCGCCAGCAGCCAAGATCCCGGATTGAACACTGAAGCTTTCTTT. This codes for CASSQDPGLNTEAFF.

A remark on this clonotype: An end of the junction does not agree with germline; a read error may underlie this. The chain employs TRBV12-3 or TRBV12-4 and TRBJ1-2, with D possibly being TRBD1 (6 bases). CDR3 length equals 13 residues. CDR3 loop: CASTLWGAHGHTF. CDR3 coding DNA: TGTGCCAGCACCCTTTGGGGGGCGCATGGCCACACCTTC.

This clonotype was detected a few times. The chain joins TRBV18 to TRBJ2-3; D assignment may be TRBD1 or TRBD2 (6 bases each). V shed 5 bases and J shed 6 bases, with 15 bases lying between them. Germline V gene sequence: CDR1 KGHSH, CDR2 LQKENI. This CDR3 spans 14 amino acids. The CDR3 bases are TGTGCCAGCTCAGCCAAGGGGGGTCTGGATACGCAGTATTTT. Its protein is CASSAKGGLDTQYF. The variable domain in full, completed from reference TRBV18 and TRBJ2-3, reads NAGVMQNPRHLVRRRGQEARLRCSPMKGHSHVYWYRQLPEEGLKFMVYLQKENIIDESGMPKERFSAEFPKEGPSILRIQQVVRGDSAAYFCASSAKGGLDTQYFGPGTRLTVL.

The rearrangement links TRBV12-3 or TRBV12-4 to TRBJ1-1; D uncertain. The V gene lost 6 bases and the J gene lost 5 bases, with 16 bases spanning the gap. The CDR3 has 14 amino acids. The CDR3 DNA reads TGTGCCAGCAGACCTAGGTCGATGGGGACTGAAGCTTTCTTT. This translates into CASRPRSMGTEAFF.

V is TRBV4-2 and J is TRBJ2-3; a possible D gene is TRBD2 (5 bases). This CDR3 is built from 14 residues. The germline V and J ends were trimmed by 2 bases and 1 base, with 7 bases remaining between them. Looked up from germline, CDR1 is LGHNA and CDR2 is YNFKEQ. The CDR3 DNA follows: TGTGCCAGCAGCCAACGGCGGGGCACAGATACGCAGTATTTT. This gives the protein CASSQRRGTDTQYF.

The chain uses TRBV27 and TRBJ2-3; no clear D. Germline CDR1 is MNHEY and CDR2 is SMNVEV (reference sequence). The V end lost 6 bases, the J end lost 4 bases, and 14 bases lay between the germline ends. The CDR3 has 14 residues. CDR3 bases: TGTGCCAGCAGCCTATCAAGGATGGCAGATACGCAGTATTTT. Residues: CASSLSRMADTQYF.

This clonotype was found many times. The rearrangement joins TRBV28 to TRBJ2-4; D may be TRBD1 or TRBD2 (5 bases each). V dropped 5 bases and J dropped 0 bases, with 11 bases sitting between them. The CDR3 has 15 residues. Germline assignment: CDR1 MDHEN and CDR2 SYDVKM. The CDR3: CASSLLGTAKNIQYF. In nucleotides, the CDR3 is TGTGCCAGCAGTCTCCTCGGGACAGCCAAAAACATTCAGTACTTC.

This clonotype was seen more than once but under ten times. The chain is built from TRBV12-3 or TRBV12-4 and TRBJ2-3, with D maybe TRBD2 (6 bases). The CDR3 has 14 residues. V was cut by 3 bases and J by 5 bases, with 12 bases left in between. CDR3 residues: CASSFGGMGDTQYF. The CDR3 DNA reads as TGTGCCAGCAGTTTTGGGGGGATGGGAGATACGCAGTATTTT.

This clonotype was seen a handful of times. The V and J genes are TRBV9 and TRBJ2-5; no firm D call. Germline CDR1 reads SGDLS; CDR2 reads YYNGEE. Trimming stripped 2 bases from V and 3 bases from J, with 8 bases between. The CDR3 loop spans 13 amino acids. CDR3 amino acids: CASSVALEETQYF. DNA for the CDR3: TGTGCCAGCAGCGTTGCCTTAGAAGAGACCCAGTACTTC.

The rearrangement links TRBV24-1 to TRBJ2-3; D may be TRBD1 (5 bases). The CDR3 totals 13 residues. Looked up from germline, CDR1 is KGHDR and CDR2 is SFDVKD. V was shortened by 5 bases and J by 10 bases, with 15 bases between the two germline ends. CDR3 protein: CATSGRGSFAQYF. DNA for the CDR3: TGTGCCACCAGTGGAAGGGGCAGCTTCGCGCAGTATTTT.

The chain couples TRBV7-9 to TRBJ1-1; the D gene is possibly TRBD1 (6 bases). CDR1 and CDR2 (germline): SEHNR, FQNEAQ (reference sequence). The CDR3 length is 15 residues. V shed 4 bases and J shed 5 bases, with 17 bases lying between them. CDR3: CASSWDPGTLTEAFF. The CDR3 DNA reads as TGTGCCAGCAGCTGGGACCCCGGGACACTGACTGAAGCTTTCTTT.

The chain uses TRBV11-1 and TRBJ2-5; the match to TRBD1 covers 8 bases. With the DNA end fitting TRBJ2-7 better, the J assignment may be wrong. The CDR3 contains 12 residues. Germline values: CDR1 SGHAT, CDR2 FQDESV (reference sequence). As DNA, the CDR3 is TGTGCCAGCAGCTCTGACAGGGGCGAGCAGTACTTC. Its translation is CASSSDRGEQYF.

This clonotype showed up just a few times. The genes are TRBV28 and TRBJ2-3; 12 bases fit TRBD2. V shed 5 bases and J 5 bases; nucleotides not matched to a gene: 11. This CDR3 contains 17 residues. Germline assignment: CDR1 MDHEN and CDR2 SYDVKM. The CDR3, as DNA: TGTGCCAGCAGTCTAGGACTAGCGGGATCGAAAAAAGATACGCAGTATTTT. Protein product: CASSLGLAGSKKDTQYF.

This clonotype showed up just a few times. V usage is TRBV10-3 and J usage is TRBJ1-6, with 8 bases matching TRBD1. The CDR3 covers 14 residues. J was trimmed by 6 bases and V by 4 bases; bases with no gene match: 2. Germline CDR1 ENHRY, CDR2 SYGVKD. The CDR3 spells CAISAQGVNSPLHF. CDR3 DNA sequence: TGTGCCATCAGTGCACAGGGGGTTAATTCACCCCTCCACTTT.

This clonotype was observed a handful of times. This chain links TRBV5-6 with TRBJ2-7; 8 positions agree with TRBD2. From germline, CDR1 is SGHDT and CDR2 YYEEEE. The CDR3 covers 13 residues. Trimming at V came to 4 bases and at J to 5 bases, leaving 5 bases not matched to a gene. Here the CDR3 DNA reads TGTGCCAGCAGCCCGGGGGGGCCGGACGAGCAGTACTTC. Translating it yields CASSPGGPDEQYF.

This clonotype came up a few times. The chain is built from TRBV15 and TRBJ1-6; possibly TRBD1 for D (5 bases). Trimming removed 4 bases from V and 9 bases from J, with 10 bases in between. Germline V gives CDR1 LNHNV, CDR2 YYDKDF (reference sequence). The CDR3 consists of 13 residues. CDR3 protein: CATSKSTGSPLHF. DNA for the CDR3: TGTGCCACCAGCAAAAGTACAGGTTCACCCCTCCACTTT.